The 25 T cell receptor beta chains below all came from one sample that was sequenced in a study of blood T cell repertoires in COVID-19. Sequenced by immunoSEQ multiplex PCR; TCRdb stores in-frame clones only, minus some. The sample carries about 97,000 clones, around 86% recorded once. The material sequenced was peripheral blood. These receptor sequences come from a middle-aged man with active or convalescent COVID-19.

The rearrangement uses TRBV6-6 and TRBJ1-4; D call uncertain. Trimming took 4 bases from V and 4 from J, leaving 10 bases between them. CDR1 and CDR2 from the germline V gene are MNHNY and SVGAGI (reference sequence). This CDR3 has 14 residues. The CDR3 DNA reads as TGTGCCAGCAGTTTCCCCGAGCTTAATGAAAAACTGTTTTTT. This translates into CASSFPELNEKLFF.

CDR3 protein: CASSTSTGLRNNEQFF. The DNA of the CDR3 is TGTGCCAGCAGCACGTCGACAGGGTTGCGCAACAATGAGCAGTTCTTC. This chain links TRBV13 with TRBJ2-1; 7 positions agree with TRBD1. Germline CDR1 is PRHDT and CDR2 is FYEKMQ (reference sequence). V was pared by 5 bases and J by 5 bases, with 12 bases of the junction left unmatched. The CDR3 is 16 residues long.

This clone was seen only once. The V call is TRBV2, the J call TRBJ2-7; 8 nucleotides match TRBD1. This CDR3 comprises 14 residues. Germline V gives CDR1 SNHLY, CDR2 FYNNEI. The ends lost 2 bases at V and 4 bases at J; junction bases unmatched: 4. CDR3 DNA sequence: TGTGCCAGCAGTGAATACAGGGGGTTGTACGAGCAGTACGTC. This translates into CASSEYRGLYEQYV.

The chain couples TRBV18 to TRBJ2-5; weak D call: TRBD1 (6 bases). Per germline, CDR1 KGHSH and CDR2 LQKENI. Deletions cut 3 bases from V and 0 bases from J, with 11 bases between. This CDR3 is built from 15 residues. CDR3 protein: CASSPQGSHQETQYF. For the CDR3, the DNA is TGTGCCAGCTCACCTCAGGGGTCCCACCAAGAGACCCAGTACTTC. The full variable domain, its missing parts supplied by reference TRBV18 and TRBJ2-5, is NAGVMQNPRHLVRRRGQEARLRCSPMKGHSHVYWYRQLPEEGLKFMVYLQKENIIDESGMPKERFSAEFPKEGPSILRIQQVVRGDSAAYFCASSPQGSHQETQYFGPGTRLLVL.

The chain has TRBV28 and TRBJ1-5; D remains ambiguous. The germline CDR1 and CDR2 sequences are MDHEN and SYDVKM. CDR3 length: 15 residues. V lost 6 bases and J lost 2, with 14 bases in between. CDR3 sequence (DNA): TGTGCCAGCAGCGCTCAGGTTTCAGGCAATCAGCCCCAGCATTTT. Its protein product is CASSAQVSGNQPQHF.

The chain links TRBV6-5 to TRBJ1-3, with TRBD1 matching 8 bases. Germline lookup yields CDR1 MNHEY and CDR2 SVGAGI. Trimming at V came to 6 bases and at J to 4 bases, leaving 5 bases not matched to a gene. This CDR3 spans 14 amino acids. In nucleotides, the CDR3 is TGTGCCAGCAGCATCCGGGACAGGGGAAACACCATATATTTT. Translating gives CASSIRDRGNTIYF.

A few counts support this clone. The chain is built from TRBV19 and TRBJ2-7; D is possibly TRBD1 (5 bases). V was shortened by 4 bases and J by 3 bases, with 13 bases between the two germline ends. The CDR3 is 14 amino acids. Germline V gene lookup returns CDR1 LNHDA and CDR2 SQIVND (reference sequence). The CDR3 nucleotides read TGTGCCAGTAGTAGAAAAGGACAAAGCTACGAGCAGTACTTC. Translation gives CASSRKGQSYEQYF.

This clone has a single count. The genes are TRBV7-6 and TRBJ2-2; 8 nucleotides align to TRBD1. J lost 6 bases, V lost 4 bases, and 7 bases had no gene match. The CDR3 has 15 amino acids. The germline V gene has CDR1 SGHVS and CDR2 FNYEAQ. Here the CDR3 DNA reads TGTGCCAGCAGCTCCAAAAAGGACAGGGCCGGGGAGCTGTTTTTT. This codes for CASSSKKDRAGELFF.

CDR3 coding DNA: TGTGCCAGCAGAACGGACAGGTCGGCCGGAAACACCATATATTTT. Its protein is CASRTDRSAGNTIYF. V is TRBV6-6 and J is TRBJ1-3; 7 nucleotides align to TRBD1. Germline V gene lookup returns CDR1 MNHNY and CDR2 SVGAGI (reference sequence). The CDR3 consists of 15 residues. With 6 bases clipped from V and 4 bases from J, the junction kept 9 bases outside the gene matches.

This sequence joins TRBV19 and TRBJ2-2; TRBD1 is a possible D gene (5 bases). The V gene lost 3 bases and the J gene lost 3 bases, with 11 bases spanning the gap. CDR1 is LNHDA, CDR2 SQIVND, per germline (reference sequence). The CDR3 consists of 15 residues. The CDR3 loop is CASSITGLYTGELFF. The CDR3 nucleotides are TGTGCCAGTAGTATCACAGGCCTTTACACCGGGGAGCTGTTTTTT.

This clone appeared a single time. This chain connects TRBV2 to TRBJ2-1, with D uncertain. The CDR3 runs 15 residues. V was clipped by 2 bases and J by 3 bases, with 11 bases between them. The germline CDR1 and CDR2 sequences are SNHLY and FYNNEI. CDR3 bases: TGTGCCAGCAGTGAATTTGGGCTCGACTACAATGAGCAGTTCTTC. Amino acid sequence: CASSEFGLDYNEQFF.

This chain links TRBV21-1 with TRBJ2-7; the table gives TRBD1 as D, unverified against the DNA. TRBV21-1 is shown as a pseudogene. This CDR3 contains 15 residues. The CDR3 sequence is CASSSQTGGSYEQYV. The CDR3 DNA is TGTGCCAGCAGCTCCCAGACAGGTGGGTCCTACGAGCAGTACGTC.

This sequence joins TRBV19 and TRBJ2-7; 10 positions agree with TRBD1. The CDR3 covers 14 residues. V lost 8 bases, J lost 5 bases, and 9 bases stayed unmatched. The germline V gene has CDR1 LNHDA and CDR2 SQIVND (reference sequence). CDR3 DNA: TGTGCCAGTCACCAACCGGGACAGGGGAACGAGCAGTACTTC. This gives the protein CASHQPGQGNEQYF. Based on the CDR3 plus reference TRBV19 and TRBJ2-7, the full variable domain is DGGITQSPKYLFRKEGQNVTLSCEQNLNHDAMYWYRQDPGQGLRLIYYSQIVNDFQKGDIAEGYSVSREKKESFPLTVTSAQKNPTAFYLCASHQPGQGNEQYFGPGTRLTVT.

This chain joins TRBV11-2 and TRBJ2-7; TRBD1 might be the D (6 bases). Trimming took 3 bases from V and 4 from J, leaving 7 bases between them. This CDR3 is 12 amino acids long. Germline V gene sequence: CDR1 SGHAT, CDR2 FQNNGV. This CDR3 reads CASSLQGYEQYF. The CDR3 DNA sequence: TGTGCCAGCAGCTTGCAGGGGTACGAGCAGTACTTC.

This chain uses TRBV18 with TRBJ2-7; no clear D. CDR3 size: 14 residues. Germline assignment: CDR1 KGHSH and CDR2 LQKENI. Trimming took off 4 bases at V and 2 bases at J, with 12 bases between the two ends. The CDR3 loop is CASSRVGRPYEQYV. In DNA, the CDR3 is TGTGCCAGCTCACGGGTTGGCAGGCCCTACGAGCAGTACGTC.

V gene TRBV7-9 combines with J gene TRBJ1-3; possibly TRBD1 for D (5 bases). Germline CDR1 is SEHNR and CDR2 is FQNEAQ (reference sequence). CDR3 length: 16 residues. Trimming removed 2 bases from V and 4 bases from J, with 15 bases in between. The CDR3 sequence: CASSLTGTSGGNTIYF. The CDR3 DNA is TGTGCCAGCAGCTTAACCGGGACTTCTGGCGGAAACACCATATATTTT.

This rearrangement joins TRBV11-3 to TRBJ2-3; D may be TRBD2 (6 bases). Germline V gene data show CDR1 as SGHNT and CDR2 as YENEEA. The CDR3 runs 16 residues. The V and J ends lost 1 base and 0 bases respectively, with 11 bases between them. CDR3 sequence: CASSLGTSLSTDTQYF. CDR3 sequence (DNA): TGTGCCAGCAGCTTAGGAACTAGCCTTAGCACAGATACGCAGTATTTT.

This clone has only one observation. V gene TRBV6-5 combines with J gene TRBJ1-1; 7 nucleotides line up with TRBD1. CDR3 size: 14 residues. After removal of 8 bases from V and 1 base from J, the junction contained 7 bases not matched to a gene. From germline, CDR1 is MNHEY and CDR2 SVGAGI. Written as DNA, the CDR3 is TGTGCCAGCGGCTCAGGGGGAGGGAACACTGAAGCTTTCTTT. Its protein is CASGSGGGNTEAFF.

This chain uses TRBV28 with TRBJ2-7; a weak D match, TRBD1 (6 bases). This CDR3 comprises 14 residues. Between the trimmed V and J ends, which lost 0 bases and 6 bases, there was a span of 12 bases. Germline V gene data show CDR1 as MDHEN and CDR2 as SYDVKM. The DNA for the CDR3 is TGTGCCAGCAGTTTATGGGGGGCGGACTTCGAGCAGTACGTC. It is translated as CASSLWGADFEQYV.

The chain employs TRBV11-2 and TRBJ2-5; TRBD2 agrees at 8 bases. V trimming: 5 bases; J trimming: 7 bases; junction bases outside the gene matches: 15. The germline gives CDR1 SGHAT, CDR2 FQNNGV. The CDR3 contains 16 residues. CDR3 region: CASSPSRAGVMGTQYF. The CDR3 DNA sequence: TGTGCCAGCAGCCCCTCCCGAGCGGGGGTTATGGGGACCCAGTACTTC.

The chain is built from TRBV6-2 or TRBV6-3 and TRBJ1-5, with D perhaps TRBD1 (6 bases). Trimming took 0 bases from V and 3 from J, leaving 15 bases between them. This CDR3 spans 17 amino acids. CDR1 MNHEY and CDR2 SVGEGT come from the germline V gene. The CDR3 spells CASSYSILKGVNQPQHF. The CDR3 coding sequence is TGTGCCAGCAGTTACTCGATTTTAAAGGGGGTCAATCAGCCCCAGCATTTT.

The V call is TRBV5-1, the J call TRBJ1-3; 7 nucleotides agree with TRBD1. V lost 4 bases and J lost 0; bases outside the gene matches: 7. Germline assignment: CDR1 SGHRS and CDR2 YFSETQ. The CDR3 length is 16 residues. This CDR3 is CASSQGQLASGNTIYF. The CDR3 DNA sequence: TGCGCCAGCAGCCAGGGACAGCTAGCCTCTGGAAACACCATATATTTT.

This clone has just one count. This chain's CDR3 is CAISTDRGHGANVLTF. CDR3 in DNA: TGTGCCATCAGTACGGACAGGGGGCATGGGGCCAACGTCCTGACTTTC. The genes are TRBV10-3 and TRBJ2-6, with 11 bases matching TRBD1. The V and J ends lost 5 bases and 3 bases, in that order; junction bases with no gene match: 3. CDR3 length: 16 residues. CDR1 is ENHRY, CDR2 SYGVKD, per germline.

The chain uses TRBV5-1 and TRBJ2-2; 7 bases fit TRBD1. The length of the CDR3 is 15 residues. V lost 4 bases and J lost 2; bases outside the gene matches: 5. Germline CDR1 is SGHRS and CDR2 is YFSETQ. CDR3 amino acids: CASSIGTANTGELFF. The CDR3 DNA reads as TGCGCCAGCAGCATAGGGACAGCAAACACCGGGGAGCTGTTTTTT.

The rearrangement links TRBV5-1 to TRBJ2-3, with 13 bases fitting TRBD2. V lost 5 bases to trimming and J lost 4 bases; unmatched junction nucleotides: 4. This CDR3 has 15 amino acids. CDR1 is SGHRS and CDR2 is YFSETQ in the germline V gene. For the CDR3, the DNA is TGCGCCAGCAGTACTAGCGGGGGGGCACCAGATACGCAGTATTTT. This sequence encodes CASSTSGGAPDTQYF. Combining the CDR3 with reference TRBV5-1 and TRBJ2-3 gives the whole variable domain KAGVTQTPRYLIKTRGQQVTLSCSPISGHRSVSWYQQTPGQGLQFLFEYFSETQRNKGNFPGRFSGRQFSNSRSEMNVSTLELGDSALYLCASSTSGGAPDTQYFGPGTRLTVL.